This paragraph covers one TCR beta chain sequence. These data belong to a study of neurological immune-mediated disorders. Trimming took off 1 base at V and 19 bases at J, with 23 bases between the two ends. The CDR3 contains 14 residues. Germline CDR1 and CDR2: DFQATT and SNEGSKA (reference sequence). TCRdb passed the 5' RACE reads through MiXCR, listing each CDR3 protein once. The sample lists about 55,000 distinct CDR3 sequences, approximately 4.4% occurring once. This rearrangement joins TRBV20-1 to TRBJ1-6; perhaps TRBD1 as D (5 bases). The receptor comes from a man between 45 and 60 years old with multiple sclerosis. Specimen: PBMCs. The CDR3 nucleotides are TGCAGTGCTAGAGTGGGGGACCGCAATTCACCCCAACACTTT. This translates into CSARVGDRNSPQHF.